A selection of T cell receptor beta chains follows, all from one sample in a study of T-cell reconstitution after alpha-beta-depleted transplantation in children. TCRdb independently ran MiXCR on the PCR reads; one entry per CDR3 protein. The repertoire holds under 850,000 distinct CDR3 sequences, under 15% seen once, with about 0.77% in the top ten. The sequencing here drew on PBMCs, taken before TCRalphabeta/CD19-depleted stem cell transplant. The receptors here all came from a girl aged 2 to 9 with congenital amegakaryocytic thrombocytopenia, due to receive a stem cell transplant. Each CDR3 is given with its conserved first and last residue.

cdr3_aa j_call v_call
CSAPTGLETQYF TRBJ2-5 TRBV20-1
CASSISGSYNNEQFF TRBJ2-1 TRBV11-3
CASSLADSGTDTQYF TRBJ2-3 TRBV5-1
CASSLNRVASVEQYF TRBJ2-7 TRBV5-1
CASTPGTEYSNQPQHF TRBJ1-5 TRBV12-3/TRBV12-4
CASSLTGYSYNEQFF TRBJ2-1 TRBV12-3/TRBV12-4
CASSPTREQFF TRBJ2-1 TRBV7-2
CASRILPEVTDTQYF TRBJ2-3 TRBV5-5
CASSLLLAGAGSKETQYF TRBJ2-5 TRBV28
CSVGDGGTISTDTQYF TRBJ2-3 TRBV29-1
CASSSDPDGNYEQYF TRBJ2-7 TRBV5-1
CSLDSFVPDTQYF TRBJ2-3 TRBV20-1
CASSLLASHNEQFF TRBJ2-1 TRBV5-1
CASSLRQQYGYTF TRBJ1-2 TRBV12-3/TRBV12-4
CSATGGRQDEKLFF TRBJ1-4 TRBV20-1
CSVELGTNEKLFF TRBJ1-4 TRBV29-1
CASSQDALAYNEQFF TRBJ2-1 TRBV3-1